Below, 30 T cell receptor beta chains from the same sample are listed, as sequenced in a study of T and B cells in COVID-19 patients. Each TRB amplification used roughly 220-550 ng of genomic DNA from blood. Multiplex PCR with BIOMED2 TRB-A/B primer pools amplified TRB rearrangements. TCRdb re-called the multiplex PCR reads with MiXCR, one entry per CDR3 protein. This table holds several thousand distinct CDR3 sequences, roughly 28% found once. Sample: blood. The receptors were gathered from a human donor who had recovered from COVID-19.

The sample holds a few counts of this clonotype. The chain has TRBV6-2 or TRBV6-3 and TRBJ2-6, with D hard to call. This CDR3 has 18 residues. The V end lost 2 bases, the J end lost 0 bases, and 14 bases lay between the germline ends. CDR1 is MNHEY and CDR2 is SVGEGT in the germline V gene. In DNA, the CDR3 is TGTGCCAGCAGTTACCTAAGGTCGACCTTCTCTGGGGCCAACGTCCTGACTTTC. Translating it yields CASSYLRSTFSGANVLTF.

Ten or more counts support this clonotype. DNA of the CDR3: TGTGCCAGCAGTTACTCGGGGGGACAGGGGGCCTACCAAGAGACCCAGTACTTC. Its protein product is CASSYSGGQGAYQETQYF. This chain connects TRBV6-5 to TRBJ2-5; 12 bases match TRBD1. V shed 0 bases, J shed 0 bases, and the junction held 5 bases outside the gene matches. Germline V gene sequence: CDR1 MNHEY, CDR2 SVGAGI. The CDR3 consists of 18 residues.

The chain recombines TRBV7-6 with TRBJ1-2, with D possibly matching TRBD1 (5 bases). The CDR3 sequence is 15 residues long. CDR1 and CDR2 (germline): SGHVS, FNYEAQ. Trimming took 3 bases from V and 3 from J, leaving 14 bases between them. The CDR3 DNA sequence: TGTGCCAGCAGCTTGCTACCTGACAGCCACTATGGCTACACCTTC. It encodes CASSLLPDSHYGYTF.

CDR3 coding DNA: TGTGCCAGCAGCCAAGATCTTAGGAGCGGGGGGGCCCTCTACAATGAGCAGTTCTTC. Translation gives CASSQDLRSGGALYNEQFF. V gene TRBV14 combines with J gene TRBJ2-1; 10 bases agree with TRBD2. The CDR3 consists of 19 residues. Germline V lookup: CDR1 SGHDN, CDR2 FVKESK. The V segment lost 0 bases and the J segment 3 bases; nucleotides outside the gene matches: 11.

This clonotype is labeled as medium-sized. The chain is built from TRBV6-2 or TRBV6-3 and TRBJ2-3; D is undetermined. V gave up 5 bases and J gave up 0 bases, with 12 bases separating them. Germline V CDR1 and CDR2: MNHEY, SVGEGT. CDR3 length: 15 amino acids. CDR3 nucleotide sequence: TGTGCCAGCAGTCCCGATCTTACTAGCACAGATACGCAGTATTTT. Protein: CASSPDLTSTDTQYF.

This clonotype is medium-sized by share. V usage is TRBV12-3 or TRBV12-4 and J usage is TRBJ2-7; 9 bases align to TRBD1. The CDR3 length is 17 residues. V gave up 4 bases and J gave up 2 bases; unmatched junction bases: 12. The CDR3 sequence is CASSYQGGQGRAYEQYF. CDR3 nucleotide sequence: TGTGCCAGCAGTTATCAGGGGGGACAGGGTAGGGCCTACGAGCAGTACTTC.

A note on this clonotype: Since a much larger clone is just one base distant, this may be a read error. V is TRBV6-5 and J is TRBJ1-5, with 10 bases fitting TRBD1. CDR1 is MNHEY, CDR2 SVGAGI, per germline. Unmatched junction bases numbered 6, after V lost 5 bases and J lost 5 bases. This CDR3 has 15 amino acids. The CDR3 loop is CASSRSGTGDQPQHF. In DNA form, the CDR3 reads TGTGCCAGCAGTAGATCCGGGACAGGGGATCAGCCCCAGCATTTT.

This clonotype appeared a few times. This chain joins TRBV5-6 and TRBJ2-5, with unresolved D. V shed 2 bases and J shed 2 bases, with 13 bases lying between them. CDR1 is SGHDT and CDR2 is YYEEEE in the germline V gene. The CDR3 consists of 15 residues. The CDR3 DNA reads TGTGCCAGCAGCTTTGGATGGGTCCCTCAAGAGACCCAGTACTTC. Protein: CASSFGWVPQETQYF.

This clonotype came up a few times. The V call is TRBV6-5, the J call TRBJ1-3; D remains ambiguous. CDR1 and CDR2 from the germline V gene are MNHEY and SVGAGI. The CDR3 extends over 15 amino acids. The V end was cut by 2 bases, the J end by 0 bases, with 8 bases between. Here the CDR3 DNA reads TGTGCCAGCAGTTACGGGCGTGACTCTGGAAACACCATATATTTT. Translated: CASSYGRDSGNTIYF.

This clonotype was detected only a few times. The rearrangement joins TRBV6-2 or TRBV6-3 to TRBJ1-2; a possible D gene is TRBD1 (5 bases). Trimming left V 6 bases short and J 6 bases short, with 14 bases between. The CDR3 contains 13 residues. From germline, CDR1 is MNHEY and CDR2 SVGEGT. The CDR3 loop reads CASSRRGTDGYTF. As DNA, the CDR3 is TGTGCCAGCAGCCGCCGGGGGACTGATGGCTACACCTTC.

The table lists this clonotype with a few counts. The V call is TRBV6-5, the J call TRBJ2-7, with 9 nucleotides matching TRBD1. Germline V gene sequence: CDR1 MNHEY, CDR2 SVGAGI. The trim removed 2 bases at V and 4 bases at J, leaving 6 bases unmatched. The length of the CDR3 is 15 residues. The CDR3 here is CASSYPNRGRYEQYF. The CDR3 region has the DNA TGTGCCAGCAGTTACCCTAACAGGGGGCGGTACGAGCAGTACTTC.

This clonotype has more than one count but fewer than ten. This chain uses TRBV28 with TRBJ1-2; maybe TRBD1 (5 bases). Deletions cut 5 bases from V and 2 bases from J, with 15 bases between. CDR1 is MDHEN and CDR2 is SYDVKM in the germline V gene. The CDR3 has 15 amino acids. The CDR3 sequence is CASSHHQGSNYGYTF. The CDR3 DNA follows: TGTGCCAGCAGTCACCACCAGGGCTCCAACTATGGCTACACCTTC.

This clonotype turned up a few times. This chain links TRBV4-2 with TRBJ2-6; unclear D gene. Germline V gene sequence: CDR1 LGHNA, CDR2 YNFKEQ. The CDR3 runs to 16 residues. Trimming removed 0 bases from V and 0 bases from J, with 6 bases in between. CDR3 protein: CASSQEVVSGANVLTF. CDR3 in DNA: TGTGCCAGCAGCCAAGAAGTTGTCTCTGGGGCCAACGTCCTGACTTTC.

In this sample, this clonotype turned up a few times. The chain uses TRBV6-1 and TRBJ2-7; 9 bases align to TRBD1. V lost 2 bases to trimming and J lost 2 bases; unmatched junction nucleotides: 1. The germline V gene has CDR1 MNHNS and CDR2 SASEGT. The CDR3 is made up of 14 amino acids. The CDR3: CASSENRGPYEQYF. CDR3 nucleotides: TGTGCCAGCAGTGAAAACAGGGGGCCCTACGAGCAGTACTTC.

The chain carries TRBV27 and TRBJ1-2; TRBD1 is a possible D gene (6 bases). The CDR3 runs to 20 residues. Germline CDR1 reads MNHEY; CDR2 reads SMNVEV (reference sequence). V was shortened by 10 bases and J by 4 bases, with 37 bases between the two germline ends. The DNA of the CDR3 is TGTGCCACCGATGGCTGGGAGAAGGGGGGCCGGGAGCTGGTCGGCTATGGCTACACCTTC. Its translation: CATDGWEKGGRELVGYGYTF.

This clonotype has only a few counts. The CDR3 coding sequence is TGTGCCAGCAGCTTAAGGTCTCATACGCAGTATTTT. Its translation: CASSLRSHTQYF. The gene calls are TRBV5-8 and TRBJ2-3; D call uncertain. The germline V gene has CDR1 SGHTS and CDR2 YDEGEE. This CDR3 contains 12 residues. V was shortened by 2 bases and J by 7 bases, with 8 bases between the two germline ends.

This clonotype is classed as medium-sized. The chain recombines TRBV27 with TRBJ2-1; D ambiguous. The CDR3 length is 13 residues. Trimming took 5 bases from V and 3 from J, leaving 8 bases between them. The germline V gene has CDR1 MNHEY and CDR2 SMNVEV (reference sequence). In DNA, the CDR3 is TGTGCCAGCAGTCAATACAGCTACAATGAGCAGTTCTTC. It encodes CASSQYSYNEQFF.

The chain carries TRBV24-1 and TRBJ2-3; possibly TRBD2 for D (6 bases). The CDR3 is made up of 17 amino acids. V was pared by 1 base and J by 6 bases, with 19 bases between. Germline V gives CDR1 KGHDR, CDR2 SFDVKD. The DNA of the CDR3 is TGTGCCACCAGTGATTTCGGCGGGACCCCACATGGGGATACGCAGTATTTT. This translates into CATSDFGGTPHGDTQYF.

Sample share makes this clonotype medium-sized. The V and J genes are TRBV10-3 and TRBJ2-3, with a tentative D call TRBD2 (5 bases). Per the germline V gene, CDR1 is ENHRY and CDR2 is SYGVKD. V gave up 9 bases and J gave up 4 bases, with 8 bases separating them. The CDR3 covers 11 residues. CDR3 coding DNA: TGTGCCATAGGGCGGGCAGATACGCAGTATTTT. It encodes CAIGRADTQYF.

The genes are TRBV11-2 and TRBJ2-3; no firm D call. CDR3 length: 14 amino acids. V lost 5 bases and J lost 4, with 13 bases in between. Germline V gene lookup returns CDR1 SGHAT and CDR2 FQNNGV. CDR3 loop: CASSPLVVADTQYF. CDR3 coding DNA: TGTGCCAGCAGCCCGCTGGTGGTAGCAGATACGCAGTATTTT.

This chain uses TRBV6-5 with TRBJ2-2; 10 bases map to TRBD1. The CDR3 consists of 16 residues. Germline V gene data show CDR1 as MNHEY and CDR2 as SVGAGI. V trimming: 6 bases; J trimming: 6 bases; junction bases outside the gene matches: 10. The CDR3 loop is CASRTGTGDWSGELFF. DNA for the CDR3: TGTGCCAGCAGGACCGGGACAGGGGATTGGTCCGGGGAGCTGTTTTTT.

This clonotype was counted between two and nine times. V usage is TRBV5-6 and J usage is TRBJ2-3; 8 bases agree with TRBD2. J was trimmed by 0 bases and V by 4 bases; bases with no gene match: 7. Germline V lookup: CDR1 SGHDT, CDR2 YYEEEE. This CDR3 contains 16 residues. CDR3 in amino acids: CASSRAGDSSTDTQYF. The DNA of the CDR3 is TGTGCCAGCAGCCGAGCGGGGGATTCTAGCACAGATACGCAGTATTTT.

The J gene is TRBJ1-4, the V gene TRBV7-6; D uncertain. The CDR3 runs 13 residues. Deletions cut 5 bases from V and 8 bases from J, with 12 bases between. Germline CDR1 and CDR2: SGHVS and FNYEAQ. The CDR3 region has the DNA TGTGCCAGCAGCCCCCTCCCGGAAGAAAAACTGTTTTTT. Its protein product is CASSPLPEEKLFF.

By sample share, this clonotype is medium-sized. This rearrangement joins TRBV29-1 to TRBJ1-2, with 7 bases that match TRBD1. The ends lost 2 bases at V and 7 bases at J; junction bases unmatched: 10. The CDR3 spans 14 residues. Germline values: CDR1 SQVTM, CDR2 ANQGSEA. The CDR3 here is CSVEPFTGVGGYTF. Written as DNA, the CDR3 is TGCAGCGTTGAACCTTTTACAGGGGTGGGTGGCTACACCTTC.

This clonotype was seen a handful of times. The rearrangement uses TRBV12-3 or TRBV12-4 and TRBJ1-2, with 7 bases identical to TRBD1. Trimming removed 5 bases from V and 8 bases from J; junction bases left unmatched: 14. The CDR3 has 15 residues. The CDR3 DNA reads TGTGCCAGCAGTACATACAGGGGAGGGTGGTTCGGCTACACCTTC. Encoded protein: CASSTYRGGWFGYTF.

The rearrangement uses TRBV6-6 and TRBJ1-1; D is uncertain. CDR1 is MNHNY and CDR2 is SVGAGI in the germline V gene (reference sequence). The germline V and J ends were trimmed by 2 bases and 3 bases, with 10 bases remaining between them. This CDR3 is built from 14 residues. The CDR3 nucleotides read TGTGCCAGCAGTTACCTGACACTGGACACTGAAGCTTTCTTT. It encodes CASSYLTLDTEAFF.

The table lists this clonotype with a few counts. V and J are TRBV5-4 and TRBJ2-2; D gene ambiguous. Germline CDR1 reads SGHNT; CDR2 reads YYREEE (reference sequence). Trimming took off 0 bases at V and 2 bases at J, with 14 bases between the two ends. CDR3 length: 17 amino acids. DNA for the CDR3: TGTGCCAGCAGCTTGGCCCGGTGGGGTGGAAACACCGGGGAGCTGTTTTTT. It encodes CASSLARWGGNTGELFF.

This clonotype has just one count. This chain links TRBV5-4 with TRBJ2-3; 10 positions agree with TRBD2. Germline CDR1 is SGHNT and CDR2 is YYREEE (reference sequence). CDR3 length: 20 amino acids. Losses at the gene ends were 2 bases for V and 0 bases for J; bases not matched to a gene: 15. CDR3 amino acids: CASSFYRAGGPPFSTDTQYF. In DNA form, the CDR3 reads TGTGCCAGCAGCTTTTACCGAGCGGGGGGGCCCCCGTTTAGCACAGATACGCAGTATTTT.

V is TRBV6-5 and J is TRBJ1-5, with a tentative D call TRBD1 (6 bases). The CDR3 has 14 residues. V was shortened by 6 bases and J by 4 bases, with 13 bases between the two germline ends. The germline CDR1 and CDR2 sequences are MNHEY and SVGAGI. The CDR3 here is CASSILQGNQPQHF. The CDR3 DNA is TGTGCCAGCAGCATTTTACAGGGAAATCAGCCCCAGCATTTT.

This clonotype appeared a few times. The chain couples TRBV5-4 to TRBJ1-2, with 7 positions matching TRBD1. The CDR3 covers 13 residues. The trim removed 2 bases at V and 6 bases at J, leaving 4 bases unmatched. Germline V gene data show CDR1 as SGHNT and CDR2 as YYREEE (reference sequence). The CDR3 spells CASSLGGGDGYTF. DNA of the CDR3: TGTGCCAGCAGCTTAGGGGGCGGGGATGGCTACACCTTC. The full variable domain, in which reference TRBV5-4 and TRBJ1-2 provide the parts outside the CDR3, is ETGVTQSPTHLIKTRGQQVTLRCSSQSGHNTVSWYQQALGQGPQFIFQYYREEENGRGNFPPRFSGLQFPNYSSELNVNALELDDSALYLCASSLGGGDGYTFGSGTRLTVV.